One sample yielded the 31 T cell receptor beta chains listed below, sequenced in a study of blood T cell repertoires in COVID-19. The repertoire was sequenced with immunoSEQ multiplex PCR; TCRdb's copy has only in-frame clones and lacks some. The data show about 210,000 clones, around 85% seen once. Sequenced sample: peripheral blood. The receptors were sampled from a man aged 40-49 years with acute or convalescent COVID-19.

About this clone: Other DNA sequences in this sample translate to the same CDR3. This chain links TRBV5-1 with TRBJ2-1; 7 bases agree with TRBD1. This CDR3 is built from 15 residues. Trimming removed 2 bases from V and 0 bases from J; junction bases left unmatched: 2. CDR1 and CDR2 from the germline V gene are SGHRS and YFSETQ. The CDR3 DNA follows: TGCGCCAGCAGCTTACAGGGGAGCTCCTACAATGAGCAGTTCTTC. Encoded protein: CASSLQGSSYNEQFF.

CDR3 sequence: CASSPRSTSTDTQYF. CDR3 nucleotides: TGTGCCAGCTCACCCCGCTCCACTAGCACAGATACGCAGTATTTT. The V call is TRBV18, the J call TRBJ2-3; no reliable D call. This CDR3 has 15 residues. V was clipped by 3 bases and J by 0 bases, with 10 bases between them. CDR1 is KGHSH and CDR2 is LQKENI in the germline V gene.

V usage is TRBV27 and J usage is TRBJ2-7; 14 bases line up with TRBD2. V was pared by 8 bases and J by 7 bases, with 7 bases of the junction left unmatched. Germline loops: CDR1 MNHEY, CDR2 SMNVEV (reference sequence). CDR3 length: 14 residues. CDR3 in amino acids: CASQGLAGAKEQYF. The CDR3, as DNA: TGTGCCAGCCAGGGACTAGCGGGAGCGAAGGAGCAGTACTTC.

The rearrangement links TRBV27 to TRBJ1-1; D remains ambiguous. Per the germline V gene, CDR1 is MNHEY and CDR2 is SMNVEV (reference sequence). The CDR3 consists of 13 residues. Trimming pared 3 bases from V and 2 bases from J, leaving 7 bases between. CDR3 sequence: CASSFTSNTEAFF. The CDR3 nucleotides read TGTGCCAGCAGTTTCACTTCAAACACTGAAGCTTTCTTT.

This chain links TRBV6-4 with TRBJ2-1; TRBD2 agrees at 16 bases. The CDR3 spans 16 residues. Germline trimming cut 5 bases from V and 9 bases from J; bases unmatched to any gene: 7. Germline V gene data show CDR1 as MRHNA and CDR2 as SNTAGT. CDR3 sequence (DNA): TGTGCCAGCAGTTCCGGGACTAGCGGGGGGGCAAGTGAGCAGTTCTTC. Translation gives CASSSGTSGGASEQFF.

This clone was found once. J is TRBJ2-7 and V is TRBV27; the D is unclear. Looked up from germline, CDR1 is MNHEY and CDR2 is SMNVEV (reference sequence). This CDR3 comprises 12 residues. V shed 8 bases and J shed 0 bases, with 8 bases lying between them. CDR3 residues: CASFSSSYEQYF. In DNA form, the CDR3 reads TGTGCCAGCTTCTCGAGCTCCTACGAGCAGTACTTC.

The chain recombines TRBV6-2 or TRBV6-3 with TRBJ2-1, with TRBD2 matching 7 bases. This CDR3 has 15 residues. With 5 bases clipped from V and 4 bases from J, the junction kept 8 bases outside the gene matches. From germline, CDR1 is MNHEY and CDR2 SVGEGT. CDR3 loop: CASSLLAEQYNEQFF. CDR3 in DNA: TGTGCCAGCAGTCTCCTAGCGGAACAATACAATGAGCAGTTCTTC.

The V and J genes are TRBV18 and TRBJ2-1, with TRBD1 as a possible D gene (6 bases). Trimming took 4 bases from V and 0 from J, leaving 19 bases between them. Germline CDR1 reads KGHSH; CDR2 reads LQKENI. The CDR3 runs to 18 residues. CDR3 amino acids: CASSLQGPSFSSYNEQFF. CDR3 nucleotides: TGTGCCAGCTCACTACAGGGTCCAAGTTTTAGCTCCTACAATGAGCAGTTCTTC.

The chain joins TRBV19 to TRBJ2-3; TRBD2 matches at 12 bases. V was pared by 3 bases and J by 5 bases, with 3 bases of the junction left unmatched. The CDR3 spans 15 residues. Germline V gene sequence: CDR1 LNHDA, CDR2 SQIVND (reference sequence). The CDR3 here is CASSILAGGLDTQYF. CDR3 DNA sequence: TGTGCCAGTAGTATCCTAGCGGGAGGGTTAGATACGCAGTATTTT.

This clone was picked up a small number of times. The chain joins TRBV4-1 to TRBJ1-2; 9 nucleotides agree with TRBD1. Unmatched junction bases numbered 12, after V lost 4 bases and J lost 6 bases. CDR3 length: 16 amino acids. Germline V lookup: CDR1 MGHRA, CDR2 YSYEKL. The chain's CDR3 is CASSPTAGQGYDGYTF. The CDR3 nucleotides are TGCGCCAGCAGCCCCACGGCGGGACAGGGATATGATGGCTACACCTTC.

CDR3 nucleotide sequence: TGCGCCAGCAGCGTAGGGACAGGGTCGCGCACTGAAGCTTTCTTT. It yields the protein CASSVGTGSRTEAFF. The chain combines TRBV5-1 with TRBJ1-1, with 9 bases lining up with TRBD1. The CDR3 totals 15 residues. V shed 4 bases and J 4 bases; nucleotides not matched to a gene: 8. Germline lookup yields CDR1 SGHRS and CDR2 YFSETQ.

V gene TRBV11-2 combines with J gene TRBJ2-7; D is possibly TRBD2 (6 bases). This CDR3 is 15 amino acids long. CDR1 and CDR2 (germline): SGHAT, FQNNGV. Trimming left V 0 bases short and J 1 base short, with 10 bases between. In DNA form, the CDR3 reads TGTGCCAGCAGCTTAGAAACCGGGACTTCCTACGAGCAGTACTTC. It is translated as CASSLETGTSYEQYF.

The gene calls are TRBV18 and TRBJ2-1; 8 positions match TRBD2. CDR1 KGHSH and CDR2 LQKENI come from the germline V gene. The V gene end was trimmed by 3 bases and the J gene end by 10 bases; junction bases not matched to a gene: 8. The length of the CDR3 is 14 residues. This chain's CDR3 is CASSPGGGALEQFF. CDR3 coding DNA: TGTGCCAGCTCACCCGGGGGGGGAGCCTTGGAGCAGTTCTTC.

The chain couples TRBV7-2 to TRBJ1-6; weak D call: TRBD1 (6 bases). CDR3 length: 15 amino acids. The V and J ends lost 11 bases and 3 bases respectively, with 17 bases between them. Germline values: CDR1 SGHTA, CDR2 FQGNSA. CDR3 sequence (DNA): TGTGCCGGAGGGGAGGGGGGGGGCTATAATTCACCCCTCCACTTT. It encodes CAGGEGGGYNSPLHF.

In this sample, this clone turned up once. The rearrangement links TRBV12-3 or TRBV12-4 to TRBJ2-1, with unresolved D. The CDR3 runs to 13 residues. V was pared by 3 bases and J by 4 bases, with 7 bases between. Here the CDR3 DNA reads TGTGCCAGCAGTTTCGGGTGGTACAATGAGCAGTTCTTC. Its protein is CASSFGWYNEQFF.

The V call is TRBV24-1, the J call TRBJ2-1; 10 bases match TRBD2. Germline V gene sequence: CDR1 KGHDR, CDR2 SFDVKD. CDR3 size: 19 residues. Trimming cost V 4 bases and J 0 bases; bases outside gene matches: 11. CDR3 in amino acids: CATSEPGLAPLHSYNEQFF. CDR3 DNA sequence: TGTGCCACCAGTGAGCCGGGACTAGCGCCCTTACACTCCTACAATGAGCAGTTCTTC.

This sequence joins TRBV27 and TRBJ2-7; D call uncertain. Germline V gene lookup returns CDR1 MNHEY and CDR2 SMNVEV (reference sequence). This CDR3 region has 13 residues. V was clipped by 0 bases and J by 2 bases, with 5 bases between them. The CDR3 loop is CASSLSTPYEQYF. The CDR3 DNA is TGTGCCAGCAGTTTATCGACTCCCTACGAGCAGTACTTC.

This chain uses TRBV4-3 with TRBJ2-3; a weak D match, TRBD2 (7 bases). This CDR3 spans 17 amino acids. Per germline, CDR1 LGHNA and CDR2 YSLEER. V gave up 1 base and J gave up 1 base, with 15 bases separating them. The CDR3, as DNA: TGCGCCAGCAGCCAAGTGGGGGGGCGGAGGCGCACAGATACGCAGTATTTT. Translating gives CASSQVGGRRRTDTQYF.

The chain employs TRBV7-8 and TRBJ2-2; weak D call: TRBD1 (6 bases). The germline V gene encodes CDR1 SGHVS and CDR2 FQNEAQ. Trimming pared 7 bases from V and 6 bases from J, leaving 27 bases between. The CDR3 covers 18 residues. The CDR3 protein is CASNLRVLDRSVAGELFF. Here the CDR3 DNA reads TGTGCCAGCAACCTAAGAGTGCTAGACAGGAGCGTGGCCGGGGAGCTGTTTTTT.

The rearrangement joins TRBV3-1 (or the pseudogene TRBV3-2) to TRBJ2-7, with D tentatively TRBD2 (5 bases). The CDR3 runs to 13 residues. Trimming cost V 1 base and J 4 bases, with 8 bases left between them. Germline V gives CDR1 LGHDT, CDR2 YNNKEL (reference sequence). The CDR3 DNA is TGTGCCAGCAGCCAAGGCGGGCGGTACGAGCAGTACTTC. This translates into CASSQGGRYEQYF.

The CDR3 sequence: CASSQDAGQIYYGYTF. The CDR3 DNA sequence: TGCGCCAGCAGCCAAGACGCGGGCCAAATTTACTATGGCTACACCTTC. The chain is built from TRBV4-3 and TRBJ1-2; D gene uncertain. This CDR3 is built from 16 residues. Deletions cut 0 bases from V and 3 bases from J, with 14 bases between. From germline, CDR1 is LGHNA and CDR2 YSLEER.

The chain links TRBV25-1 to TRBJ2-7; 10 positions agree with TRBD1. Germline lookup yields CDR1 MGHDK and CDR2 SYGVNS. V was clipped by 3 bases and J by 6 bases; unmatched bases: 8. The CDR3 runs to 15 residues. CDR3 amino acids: CASSDPGGTGAEQYF. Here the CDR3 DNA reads TGTGCCAGCAGTGACCCGGGTGGGACAGGGGCCGAGCAGTACTTC.

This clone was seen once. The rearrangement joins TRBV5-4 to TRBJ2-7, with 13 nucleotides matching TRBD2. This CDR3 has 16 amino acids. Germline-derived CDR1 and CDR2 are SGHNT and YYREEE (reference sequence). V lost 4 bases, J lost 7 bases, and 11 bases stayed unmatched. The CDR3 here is CASSGILAGGPGEQYF. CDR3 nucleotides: TGTGCCAGCAGCGGAATACTAGCGGGAGGGCCGGGAGAGCAGTACTTC.

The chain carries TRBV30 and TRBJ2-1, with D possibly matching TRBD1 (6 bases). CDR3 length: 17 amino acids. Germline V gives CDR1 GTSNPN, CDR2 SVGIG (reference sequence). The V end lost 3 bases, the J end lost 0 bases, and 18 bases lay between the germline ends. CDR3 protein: CAWRPHPGDTSYNEQFF. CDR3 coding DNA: TGTGCCTGGAGGCCCCATCCAGGGGATACCTCCTACAATGAGCAGTTCTTC.

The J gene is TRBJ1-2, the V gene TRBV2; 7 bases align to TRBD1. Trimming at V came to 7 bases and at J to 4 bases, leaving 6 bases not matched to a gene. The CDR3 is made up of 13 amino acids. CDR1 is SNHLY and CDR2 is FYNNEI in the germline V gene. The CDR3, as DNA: TGTGCCAGCACGAGGACAGGCCCCTATGGCTACACCTTC. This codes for CASTRTGPYGYTF.

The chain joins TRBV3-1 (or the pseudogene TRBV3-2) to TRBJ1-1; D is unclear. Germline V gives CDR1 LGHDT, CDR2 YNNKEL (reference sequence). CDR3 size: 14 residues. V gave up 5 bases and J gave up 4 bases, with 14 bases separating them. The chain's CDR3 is CASSSGVLGTEAFF. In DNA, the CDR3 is TGTGCCAGCAGCTCCGGGGTCTTGGGCACTGAAGCTTTCTTT.

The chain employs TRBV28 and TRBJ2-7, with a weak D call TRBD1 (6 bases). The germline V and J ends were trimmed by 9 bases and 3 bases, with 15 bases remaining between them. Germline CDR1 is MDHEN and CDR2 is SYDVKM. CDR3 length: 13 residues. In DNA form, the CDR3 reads TGTGCCAGTGATCAGCAGGGGATCTACGAGCAGTACTTC. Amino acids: CASDQQGIYEQYF.

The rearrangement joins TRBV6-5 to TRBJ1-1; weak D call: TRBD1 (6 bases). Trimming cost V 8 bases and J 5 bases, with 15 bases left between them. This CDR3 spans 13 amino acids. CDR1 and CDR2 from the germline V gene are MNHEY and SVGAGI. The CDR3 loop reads CASRGGSRTEAFF. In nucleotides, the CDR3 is TGTGCCAGCCGAGGGGGAAGTAGGACTGAAGCTTTCTTT.

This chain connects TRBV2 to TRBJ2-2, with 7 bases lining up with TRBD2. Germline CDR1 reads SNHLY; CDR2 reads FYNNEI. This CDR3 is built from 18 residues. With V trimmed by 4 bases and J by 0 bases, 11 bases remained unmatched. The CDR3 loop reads CASSAPRGVPSNTGELFF. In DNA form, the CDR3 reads TGTGCCAGCAGTGCCCCTCGGGGGGTTCCTTCGAACACCGGGGAGCTGTTTTTT.

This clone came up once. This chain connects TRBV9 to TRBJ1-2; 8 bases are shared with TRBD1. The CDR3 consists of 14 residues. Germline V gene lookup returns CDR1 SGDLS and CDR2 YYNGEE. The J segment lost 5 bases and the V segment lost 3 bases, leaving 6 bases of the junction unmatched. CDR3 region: CASSAATGVYGYTF. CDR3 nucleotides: TGTGCCAGCAGCGCAGCGACAGGGGTTTATGGCTACACCTTC.

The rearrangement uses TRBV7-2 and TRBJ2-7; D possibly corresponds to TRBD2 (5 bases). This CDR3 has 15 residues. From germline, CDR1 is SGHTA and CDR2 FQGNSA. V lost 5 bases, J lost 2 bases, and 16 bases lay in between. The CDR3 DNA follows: TGTGCCAGCAGCCCCCCTCGGGGTGGAGCCTACGAGCAGTACTTC. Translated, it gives CASSPPRGGAYEQYF.